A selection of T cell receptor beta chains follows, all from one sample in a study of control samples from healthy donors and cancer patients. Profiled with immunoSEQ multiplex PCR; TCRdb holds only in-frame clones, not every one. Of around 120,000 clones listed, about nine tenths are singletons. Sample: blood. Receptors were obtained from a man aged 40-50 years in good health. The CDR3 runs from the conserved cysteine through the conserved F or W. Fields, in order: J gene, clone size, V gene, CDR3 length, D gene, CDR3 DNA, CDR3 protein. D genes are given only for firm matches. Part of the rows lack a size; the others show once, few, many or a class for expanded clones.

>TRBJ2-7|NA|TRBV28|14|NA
TGTGCCAGCAGCTCGGCAGGGATGAAGTACGAGCAGTACTTC
CASSSAGMKYEQYF
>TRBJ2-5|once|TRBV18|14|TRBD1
TGTGCCAGCTCGCCGGACAGGGGGGGAGAGACCCAGTACTTC
CASSPDRGGETQYF
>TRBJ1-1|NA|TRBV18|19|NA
TGTGCCAGCTCACCTAAGGCTCCGGGGGCAATCTGGTCGGACACTGAAGCTTTCTTT
CASSPKAPGAIWSDTEAFF
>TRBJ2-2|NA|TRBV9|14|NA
TGTGCCAGCAGCGGGGACCCTTGGGGCGGGGAGCTGTTTTTT
CASSGDPWGGELFF
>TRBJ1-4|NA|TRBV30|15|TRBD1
TGTGCCTGGAGTGTACGCTCAGGGGGGAACGAAAAACTGTTTTTT
CAWSVRSGGNEKLFF
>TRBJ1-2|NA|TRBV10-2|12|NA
TGCGCCAGCAGGACCGACAGCTATGGCTACACCTTC
CASRTDSYGYTF
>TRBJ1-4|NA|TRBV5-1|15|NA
TGCGCCAGCAGCTTGGGTACCCCTGGGAATGAAAAACTGTTTTTT
CASSLGTPGNEKLFF
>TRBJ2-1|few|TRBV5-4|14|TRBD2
TGTGCCAGCAGCTTTACGGGGGGAAGGAATGAGCAGTTCTTC
CASSFTGGRNEQFF
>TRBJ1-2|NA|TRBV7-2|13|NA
TGTGCCAGCAGCACCCGGAGAAACTATGGCTACACCTTC
CASSTRRNYGYTF
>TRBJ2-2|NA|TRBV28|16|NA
TGTGCCAGCAGGACACCAGAAAACCCACACACCGGGGAGCTGTTTTTT
CASRTPENPHTGELFF
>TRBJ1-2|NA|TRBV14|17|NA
TGTGCCAGCAGCCAAGGTTTGGGCGGCCGGATCAGGGATGGCTACACCTTC
CASSQGLGGRIRDGYTF
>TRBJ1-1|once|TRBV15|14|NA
TGTGCCACCAGGACCCAACAGATGAACACTGAAGCTTTCTTT
CATRTQQMNTEAFF
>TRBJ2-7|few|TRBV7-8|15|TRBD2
TGTGCCAGCAGCTTAGAGACTAGCGGATCCTACGAGCAGTACTTC
CASSLETSGSYEQYF
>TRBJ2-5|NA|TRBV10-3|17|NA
TGTGCCATCAGTGGAGATAAGGGGGCGGGGCCCCAAGAGACCCAGTACTTC
CAISGDKGAGPQETQYF
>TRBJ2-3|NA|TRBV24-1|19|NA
TGTGCCACCAGTGAAACCCCCACGACTAGTCTCACTAGCACAGATACGCAGTATTTT
CATSETPTTSLTSTDTQYF
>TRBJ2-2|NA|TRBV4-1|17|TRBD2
TGCGCCAGCAGCCAAGGGCGCGGGGGGGCGGGTACCGGGGAGCTGTTTTTT
CASSQGRGGAGTGELFF
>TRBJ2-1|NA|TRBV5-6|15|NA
TGTGCCAGCAGCTCCCGAAGGAGCTCCTACAATGAGCAGTTCTTC
CASSSRRSSYNEQFF
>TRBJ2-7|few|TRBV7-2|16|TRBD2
TGTGCCAGCAGCTTAGGACTAGCGGGGGGGCGCGACGAGCAGTACTTC
CASSLGLAGGRDEQYF
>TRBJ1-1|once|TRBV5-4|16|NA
TGTGCCAGCAGCTTAGGTGCAGGGAAGGTGGAAACTGAAGCTTTCTTT
CASSLGAGKVETEAFF
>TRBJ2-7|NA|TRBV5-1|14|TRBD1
TGCGCCAGCAGCCAGGGACAGGGGGCTGGGGAGCAGTACTTC
CASSQGQGAGEQYF
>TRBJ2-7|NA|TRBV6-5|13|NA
TGTGCCAGCCGGGGACCATCCCCCCACGAGCAGTACTTC
CASRGPSPHEQYF
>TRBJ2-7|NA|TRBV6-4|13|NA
TGTGCCAGCAGCGCGGGACAGAACTACGAGCAGTACTTC
CASSAGQNYEQYF
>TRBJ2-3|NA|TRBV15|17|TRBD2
TGTGCCACCAGCAGAGATGAACTAGCGGGGGCCTCAGATACGCAGTATTTT
CATSRDELAGASDTQYF
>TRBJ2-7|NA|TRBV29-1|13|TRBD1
TGCAGCGTTGCGGGGACAGCCTCCTACGAGCAGTACTTC
CSVAGTASYEQYF
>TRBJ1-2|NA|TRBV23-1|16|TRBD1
TGCGCCAGCAGTCAAATTAGGATGACAGGGAACTATGGCTACACCTTC
CASSQIRMTGNYGYTF
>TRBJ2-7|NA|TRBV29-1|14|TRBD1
TGCAGCGTTGAACCGACAGGGGCCCCCTACGAGCAGTACTTC
CSVEPTGAPYEQYF
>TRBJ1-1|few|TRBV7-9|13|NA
TGTGCCAGCAGCTTCACAGGTGGGACTGAAGCTTTCTTT
CASSFTGGTEAFF
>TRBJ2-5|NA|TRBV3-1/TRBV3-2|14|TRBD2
TGTGCCAGCAGCGCCAAAGCGGGGGGCTCGACCCAGTACTTC
CASSAKAGGSTQYF
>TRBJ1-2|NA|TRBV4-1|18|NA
TGCGCCAGCAGCCAACCCACCCGGGGACGGCGAAACAACTATGGCTACACCTTC
CASSQPTRGRRNNYGYTF
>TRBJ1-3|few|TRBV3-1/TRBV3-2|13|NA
TGTGCCAGCAAACAGGGTAATGGAAACACCATATATTTT
CASKQGNGNTIYF
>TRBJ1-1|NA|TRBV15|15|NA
TGTGCCACCAGCAGAGACCGCCGGGTCGGCACTGAAGCTTTCTTT
CATSRDRRVGTEAFF
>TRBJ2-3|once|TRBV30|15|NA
TGTGCCTGGAGTGAGGGCAGGGCGAGCACAGATACGCAGTATTTT
CAWSEGRASTDTQYF
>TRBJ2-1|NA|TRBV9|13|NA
TGTGCCAGCAGTCAGGGGTACTACAATGAGCAGTTCTTC
CASSQGYYNEQFF
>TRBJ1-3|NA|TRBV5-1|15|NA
TGCGCCAGCAGCTTGGCCTGGGGCTCTGGAAACACCATATATTTT
CASSLAWGSGNTIYF
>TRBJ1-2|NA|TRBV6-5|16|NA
TGTGCCAGCAGTTACTCGATTGGGTTAGTTCCTCGTGGCTACACCTTC
CASSYSIGLVPRGYTF
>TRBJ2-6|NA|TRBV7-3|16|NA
TGTGCCAGCAGCCCTACAGGGCGTGGAGGGGCCAACGTCCTGACTTTC
CASSPTGRGGANVLTF
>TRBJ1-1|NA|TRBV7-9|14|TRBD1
TGTGCCACCGACAGGGAAACAGCGAACACTGAAGCTTTCTTT
CATDRETANTEAFF
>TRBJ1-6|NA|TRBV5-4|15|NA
TGTGCCAGCAGCTTGCAGGGTGTGAGGAATTCACCCCTCCACTTT
CASSLQGVRNSPLHF
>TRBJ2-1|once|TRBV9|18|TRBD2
TGTGCCAGCAGCGAGGGACTAGCGGGGGGGCTATCCTACAATGAGCAGTTCTTC
CASSEGLAGGLSYNEQFF
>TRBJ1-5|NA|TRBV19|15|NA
TGTGCCAGTAGTATAGAGGGCAGTTCCAATCAGCCCCAGCATTTT
CASSIEGSSNQPQHF
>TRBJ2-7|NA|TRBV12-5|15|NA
TGTGCTAGTTACGGTGGCTACCTGAGCTCCTACGAGCAGTACTTC
CASYGGYLSSYEQYF
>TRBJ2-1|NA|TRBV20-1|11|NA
TGCAGTGCTACGGACTACAATGAGCAGTTCTTC
CSATDYNEQFF
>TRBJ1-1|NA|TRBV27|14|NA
TGTGCCAGTCAGAGTCGGATAACAACGACTGAAGCTTTCTTT
CASQSRITTTEAFF
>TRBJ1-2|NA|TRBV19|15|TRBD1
TGTGCCAGTAGTTTAAGACAGGGGGCCCATCATGGCTACACCTTC
CASSLRQGAHHGYTF
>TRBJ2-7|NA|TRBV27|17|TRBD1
TGTGCCAGCAGTTTGGGAAGACAGGGGGCTACCCCCTACGAGCAGTACTTC
CASSLGRQGATPYEQYF
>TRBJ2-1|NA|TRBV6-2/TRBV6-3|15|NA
TGTGCCAGCAGCCCCCTGGGACTTACCAACAATGAGCAGTTCTTC
CASSPLGLTNNEQFF
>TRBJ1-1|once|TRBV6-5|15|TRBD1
TGTGCCAGCTGTCCGGGACAGGCCATGAACACTGAAGCTTTCTTT
CASCPGQAMNTEAFF